This T cell receptor (beta chain) was captured in a study of cytomegalovirus exposure and HLA in healthy donors. Points from the study as a whole: In a later analysis, TCR beta V- and J-gene trimming showed a link to a missense DCLRE1C variant. A later examination showed that TCR association rates differed by HLA locus, with DRB1 most and HLA-C fewest. CMV serostatus was the sole immune exposure data available.

PCR amplification relied on 60 Vbeta primers (plus 13 Jbeta primers). Repertoires were generated with immunoSEQ multiplex PCR, while TCRdb's copy carries only in-frame clones and drops some. Here the sample spans some 220,000 clones, about 80% being singletons. This clone was seen a few times. Its antigen is undetermined. The sample consisted of PBMCs. This sequence was found in a woman aged 40 to 55 in good health and CMV-seronegative.

The CDR3 sequence is CASSYSQGRAQPQHF. CDR3 DNA: TGTGCCAGCAGTTACTCCCAGGGGAGGGCCCAGCCCCAGCATTTT. The V call is TRBV6-6, the J call TRBJ1-5; a weak D match, TRBD1 (6 bases). Trimming removed 0 bases at V and 7 bases at J, with 13 bases between. The CDR3 loop spans 15 amino acids. Germline assignment: CDR1 MNHNY and CDR2 SVGAGI (reference sequence).